This T cell receptor (beta chain) was captured by sequencing in a study of spatial heterogeneity in lung cancer. General study points: For expanded intratumoral alpha and beta TCRs, counts tracked tumor mutation counts.

For this clonotype: What it binds is not known.

TCRdb analysed the 5' RACE reads with MiXCR anew, one entry per CDR3 protein. In the table there are about 9,300 distinct CDR3 sequences, around 6.3% of which are singletons. Time point given: sample taken at primary tumor resection. No cells were sorted before sequencing. The whole RNA sequenced was extracted from tumor, nontumor lung or frozen PBMC. The germline CDR1 and CDR2 sequences are SGHDN and FVKESK. CDR3 size: 15 residues. Trimming removed 2 bases from V and 4 bases from J; junction bases left unmatched: 5. The TCR originated in a male donor with early-stage non-small cell lung cancer. The sequences come from lung tumor tissue, collected at surgery. This sequence joins TRBV14 and TRBJ2-3, with 8 nucleotides matching TRBD2. CDR3 sequence (DNA): TGTGCCAGCAGCCAAACCGGGACTAGATCAGATACGCAGTATTTT. Protein: CASSQTGTRSDTQYF.